The TCR beta chain under discussion was sequenced for a study of OX40 agonist ivuxolimab in advanced cancers. On the study more broadly: The mean age was approximately 60 years, ranging from about 20 to 79, with over 70% of participants male.

Looked up from germline, CDR1 is SEHNR and CDR2 is FQNEAQ (reference sequence). The CDR3 has 15 residues. With 3 bases removed from V and 8 bases from J, the gap between germline ends came to 17 bases. In regard to this clone: The target antigen is unknown.

Assay used: immunoSEQ multiplex PCR; TCRdb lists only in-frame clones, some missing. This sample has 9,000 to 15,000 clones; 80% to 90% occur once, and the top ten carry about 52%. Study findings and constraints: Among T cells, CD8+ cells averaged more expanded clones than CD4+ cells. A proportion of nonresponders additionally exhibited low normalized T-cell clonal expansion. Dosing at 0.1 to 3.0 mg/kg was accompanied by clonal expansion of CD4+ and CD8+ blood T cells by week 6.

The sample in question was CD4+ or CD8+ T cells sorted from blood, obtained in a trial of the OX40 agonist ivuxolimab. This chain connects TRBV7-9 to TRBJ2-1; perhaps D is TRBD1 or TRBD2 (5 bases each). The receptor comes from an adult with an advanced solid tumor such as melanoma, head and neck, liver or kidney cancer. CDR3 bases: TGTGCCAGCAGCTTCGGGCCCGACAGTAGCGATGAGCAGTTCTTC. Translation gives CASSFGPDSSDEQFF.